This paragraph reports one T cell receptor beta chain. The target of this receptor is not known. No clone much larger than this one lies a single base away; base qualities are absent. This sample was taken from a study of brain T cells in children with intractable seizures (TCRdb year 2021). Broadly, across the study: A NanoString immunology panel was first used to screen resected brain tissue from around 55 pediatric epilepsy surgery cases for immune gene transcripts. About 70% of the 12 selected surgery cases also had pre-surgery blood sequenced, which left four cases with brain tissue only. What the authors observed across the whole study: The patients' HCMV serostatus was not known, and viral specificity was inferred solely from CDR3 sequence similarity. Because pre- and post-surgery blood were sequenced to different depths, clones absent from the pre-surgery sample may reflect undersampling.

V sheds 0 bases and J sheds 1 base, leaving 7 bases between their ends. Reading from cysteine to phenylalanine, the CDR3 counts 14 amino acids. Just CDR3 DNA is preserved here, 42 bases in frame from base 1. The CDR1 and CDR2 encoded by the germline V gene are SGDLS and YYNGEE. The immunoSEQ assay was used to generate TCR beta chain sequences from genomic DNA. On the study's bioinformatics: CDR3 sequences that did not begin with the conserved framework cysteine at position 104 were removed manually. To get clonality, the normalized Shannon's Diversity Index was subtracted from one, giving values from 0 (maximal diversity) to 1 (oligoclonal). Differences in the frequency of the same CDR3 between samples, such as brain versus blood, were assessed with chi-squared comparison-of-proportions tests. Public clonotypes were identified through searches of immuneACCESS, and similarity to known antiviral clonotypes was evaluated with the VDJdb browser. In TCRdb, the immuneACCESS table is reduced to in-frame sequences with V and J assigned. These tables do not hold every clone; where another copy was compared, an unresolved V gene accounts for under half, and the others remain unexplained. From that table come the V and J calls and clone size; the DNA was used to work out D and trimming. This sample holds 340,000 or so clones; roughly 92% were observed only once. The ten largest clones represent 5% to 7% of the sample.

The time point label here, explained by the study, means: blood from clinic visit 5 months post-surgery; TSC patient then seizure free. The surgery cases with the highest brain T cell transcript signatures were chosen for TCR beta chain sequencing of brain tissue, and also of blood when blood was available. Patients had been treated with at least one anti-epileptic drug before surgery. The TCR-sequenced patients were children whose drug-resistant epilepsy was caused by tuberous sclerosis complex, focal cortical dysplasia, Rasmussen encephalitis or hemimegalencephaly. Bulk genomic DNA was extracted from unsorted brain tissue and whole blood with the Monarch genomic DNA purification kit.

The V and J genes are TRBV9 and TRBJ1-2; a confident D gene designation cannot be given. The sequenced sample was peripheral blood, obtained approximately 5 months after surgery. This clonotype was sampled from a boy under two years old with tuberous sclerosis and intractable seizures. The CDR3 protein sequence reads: CASSVDGDNYGYTF. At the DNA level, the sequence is TGTGCCAGCAGCGTAGACGGAGATAACTATGGCTACACCTTC.